The 4 T cell receptor beta chains below were found in one sample sequenced in a study of T cell repertoires in cytomegalovirus infection. No cognate antigen is known for these TCRs. TCRdb itself ran the reads through MiXCR, one entry per CDR3 protein. The sample shows a few hundred thousand distinct CDR3 sequences, about 40% of them seen only once. The sample here was cultured PBMCs, taken from culture after CMV antigen stimulation. All receptors come from a human donor in good health (CMV status not recorded). Some clones in this sample may be carry-over from other donors' samples.

The chain uses TRBV7-6 and TRBJ2-3; perhaps TRBD2 as D (5 bases). V was clipped by 3 bases and J by 4 bases, with 17 bases between them. Germline CDR1 SGHVS, CDR2 FNYEAQ. The CDR3 consists of 16 residues. The CDR3 loop reads CASSLGVPGGPDTQYF. In DNA, the CDR3 is TGTGCCAGCAGCTTGGGTGTTCCCGGAGGACCAGATACGCAGTATTTT.

The chain combines TRBV5-1 with TRBJ2-4; D possibly matches TRBD1 or TRBD2 (5 bases each). CDR3 length: 14 residues. Germline CDR1 is SGHRS and CDR2 is YFSETQ. V was pared by 1 base and J by 15 bases, with 20 bases between. This chain's CDR3 is CASSLSPGGDRRYF. In DNA, the CDR3 is TGCGCCAGCAGCTTGTCGCCAGGTGGGGACCGTAGGTACTTC. Combining the CDR3 with reference TRBV5-1 and TRBJ2-4 gives the whole variable domain KAGVTQTPRYLIKTRGQQVTLSCSPISGHRSVSWYQQTPGQGLQFLFEYFSETQRNKGNFPGRFSGRQFSNSRSEMNVSTLELGDSALYLCASSLSPGGDRRYFGAGTRLSVL.

This chain links TRBV28 with TRBJ1-5; no clear D gene. V shed 1 base and J shed 0 bases, with 13 bases lying between them. CDR1 and CDR2 (germline): MDHEN, SYDVKM. This CDR3 spans 17 amino acids. In nucleotides, the CDR3 is TGTGCCAGCAGTTTATTAGCTAAAGCCGATAGCAATCAGCCCCAGCATTTT. As protein: CASSLLAKADSNQPQHF.

This clonotype was recorded a few times. The chain couples TRBV6-2 or TRBV6-3 to TRBJ2-1; 13 positions match TRBD2. CDR3 size: 17 residues. CDR1 and CDR2 (germline): MNHEY, SVGEGT. J lost 8 bases, V lost 6 bases, and 13 bases had no gene match. CDR3 nucleotide sequence: TGTGCCAGCAGCCTTGCTACCACTAGCGGGAGGGCCGATGAGCAGTTCTTC. It encodes CASSLATTSGRADEQFF.